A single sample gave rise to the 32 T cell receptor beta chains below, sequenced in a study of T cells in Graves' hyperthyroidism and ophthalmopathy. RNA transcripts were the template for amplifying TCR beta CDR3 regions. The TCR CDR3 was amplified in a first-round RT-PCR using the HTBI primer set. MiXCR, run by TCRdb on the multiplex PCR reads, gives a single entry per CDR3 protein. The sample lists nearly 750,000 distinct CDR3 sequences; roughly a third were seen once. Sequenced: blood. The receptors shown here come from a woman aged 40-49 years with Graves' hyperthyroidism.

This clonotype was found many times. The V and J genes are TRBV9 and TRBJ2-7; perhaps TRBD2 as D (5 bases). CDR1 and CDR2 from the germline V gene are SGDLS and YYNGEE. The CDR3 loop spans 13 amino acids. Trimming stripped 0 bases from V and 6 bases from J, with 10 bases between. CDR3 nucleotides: TGTGCCAGCAGCGTAGCTTCGGCGGGCGAGCAGTACTTC. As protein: CASSVASAGEQYF.

The DNA of the CDR3 is TGTGCCAGCAGCGGGCCAGGGGGCAGGGTTGGGGGCTACACCTTC. Encoded protein: CASSGPGGRVGGYTF. V usage is TRBV7-9 and J usage is TRBJ1-2, with TRBD1 matching 8 bases. Germline trimming cut 5 bases from V and 8 bases from J; bases unmatched to any gene: 13. Germline-derived CDR1 and CDR2 are SEHNR and FQNEAQ (reference sequence). This CDR3 is built from 15 residues.

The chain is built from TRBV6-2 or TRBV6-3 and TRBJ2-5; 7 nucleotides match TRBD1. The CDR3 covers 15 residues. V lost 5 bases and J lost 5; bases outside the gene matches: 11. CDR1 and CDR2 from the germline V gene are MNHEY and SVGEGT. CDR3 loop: CASSLDRVESETQYF. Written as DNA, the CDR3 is TGTGCCAGCAGTCTCGACAGGGTAGAATCGGAGACCCAGTACTTC.

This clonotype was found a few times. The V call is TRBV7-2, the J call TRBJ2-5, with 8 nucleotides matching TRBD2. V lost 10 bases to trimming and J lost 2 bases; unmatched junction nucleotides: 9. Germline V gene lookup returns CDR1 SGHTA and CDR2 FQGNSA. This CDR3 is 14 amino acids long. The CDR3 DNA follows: TGTGCCACCCTCCGGGGGGGGCCACAAGAGACCCAGTACTTC. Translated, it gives CATLRGGPQETQYF.

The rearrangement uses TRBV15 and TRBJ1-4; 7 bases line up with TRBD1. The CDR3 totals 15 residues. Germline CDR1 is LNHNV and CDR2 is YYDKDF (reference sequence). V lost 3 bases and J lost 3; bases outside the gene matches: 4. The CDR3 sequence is CATSRNRGPNEKLFF. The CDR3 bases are TGTGCCACCAGCAGGAACAGGGGACCTAATGAAAAACTGTTTTTT.

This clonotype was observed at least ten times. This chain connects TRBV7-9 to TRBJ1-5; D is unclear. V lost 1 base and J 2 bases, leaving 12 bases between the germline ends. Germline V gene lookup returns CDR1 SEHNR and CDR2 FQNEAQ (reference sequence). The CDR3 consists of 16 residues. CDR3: CASSLVLAEGNQPQHF. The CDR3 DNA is TGTGCCAGCAGCTTAGTCTTGGCAGAAGGCAATCAGCCCCAGCATTTT.

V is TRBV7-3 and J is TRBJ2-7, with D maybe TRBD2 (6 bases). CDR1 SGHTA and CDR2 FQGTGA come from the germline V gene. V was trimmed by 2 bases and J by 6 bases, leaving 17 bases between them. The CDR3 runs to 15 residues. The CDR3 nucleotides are TGTGCCAGCAGCTTATTCCCGAGCGGGCCAGGCGAGCAGTACTTC. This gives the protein CASSLFPSGPGEQYF.

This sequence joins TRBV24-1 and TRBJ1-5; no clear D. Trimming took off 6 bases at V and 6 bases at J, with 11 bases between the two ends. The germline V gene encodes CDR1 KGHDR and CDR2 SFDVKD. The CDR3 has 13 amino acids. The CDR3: CATSPRAGQPQHF. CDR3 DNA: TGTGCCACCAGTCCTAGGGCTGGTCAGCCCCAGCATTTT.

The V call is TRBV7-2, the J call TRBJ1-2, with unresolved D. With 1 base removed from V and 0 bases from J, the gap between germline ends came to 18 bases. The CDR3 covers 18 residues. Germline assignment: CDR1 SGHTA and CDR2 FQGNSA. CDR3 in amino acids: CASSLGKGGWGANYGYTF. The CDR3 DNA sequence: TGTGCCAGCAGCTTAGGCAAAGGTGGATGGGGAGCTAACTATGGCTACACCTTC.

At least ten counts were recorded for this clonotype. The CDR3 nucleotides read TGTGCCAGCAGCTCCCTGGACAGCGTGATCTATGGCTACACCTTC. Amino acids: CASSSLDSVIYGYTF. This sequence joins TRBV7-9 and TRBJ1-2; tentative D call: TRBD1 (6 bases). CDR3 size: 15 residues. Looked up from germline, CDR1 is SEHNR and CDR2 is FQNEAQ (reference sequence). V was pared by 4 bases and J by 4 bases, with 16 bases between.

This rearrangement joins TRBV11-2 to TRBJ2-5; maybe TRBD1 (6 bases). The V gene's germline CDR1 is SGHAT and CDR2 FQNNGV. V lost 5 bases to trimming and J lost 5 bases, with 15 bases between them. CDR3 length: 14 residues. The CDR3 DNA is TGTGCCAGCAGCGCTTTCAGGGGTAGGGAGACCCAGTACTTC. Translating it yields CASSAFRGRETQYF.

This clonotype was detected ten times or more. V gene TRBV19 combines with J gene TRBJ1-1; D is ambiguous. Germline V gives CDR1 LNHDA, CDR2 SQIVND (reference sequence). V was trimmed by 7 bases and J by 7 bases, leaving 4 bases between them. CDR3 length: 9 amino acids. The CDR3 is CASTLEAFF. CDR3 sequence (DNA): TGTGCCAGTACCCTTGAAGCTTTCTTT.

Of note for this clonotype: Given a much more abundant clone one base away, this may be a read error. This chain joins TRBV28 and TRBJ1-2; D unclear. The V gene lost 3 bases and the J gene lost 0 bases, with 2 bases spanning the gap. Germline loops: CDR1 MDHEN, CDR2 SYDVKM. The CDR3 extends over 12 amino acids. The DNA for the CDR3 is TGTGCCAGCAGTTTCACTAACTATGGCTACACCTTC. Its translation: CASSFTNYGYTF.

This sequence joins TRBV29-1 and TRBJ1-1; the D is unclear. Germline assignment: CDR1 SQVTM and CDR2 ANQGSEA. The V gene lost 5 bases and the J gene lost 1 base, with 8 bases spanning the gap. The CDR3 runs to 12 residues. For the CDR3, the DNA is TGCAGCGTTTACCTACGGAACACTGAAGCTTTCTTT. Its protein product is CSVYLRNTEAFF.

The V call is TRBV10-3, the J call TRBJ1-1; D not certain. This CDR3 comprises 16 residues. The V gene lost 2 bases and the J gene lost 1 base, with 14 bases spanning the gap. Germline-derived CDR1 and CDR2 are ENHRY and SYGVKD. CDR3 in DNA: TGTGCCATCAGTGAGCAGCGGGAGGTGGGGAACACTGAAGCTTTCTTT. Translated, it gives CAISEQREVGNTEAFF.

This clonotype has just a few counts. The DNA of the CDR3 is TGTGCCAGCAGAGTTAGCCCCCAGGAGACCCAGTACTTC. Translated, it gives CASRVSPQETQYF. The chain joins TRBV2 to TRBJ2-5; D gene unclear. V shed 6 bases and J shed 5 bases, with 13 bases lying between them. This CDR3 has 13 amino acids. The germline V gene has CDR1 SNHLY and CDR2 FYNNEI.

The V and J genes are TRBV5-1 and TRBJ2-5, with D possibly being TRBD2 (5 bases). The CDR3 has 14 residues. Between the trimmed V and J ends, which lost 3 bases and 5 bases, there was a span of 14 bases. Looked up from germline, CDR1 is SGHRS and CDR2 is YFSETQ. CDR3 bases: TGCGCCAGCAGCTCGGGGTTTCGGGATGAGACCCAGTACTTC. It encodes CASSSGFRDETQYF. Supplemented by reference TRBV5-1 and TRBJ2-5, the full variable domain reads KAGVTQTPRYLIKTRGQQVTLSCSPISGHRSVSWYQQTPGQGLQFLFEYFSETQRNKGNFPGRFSGRQFSNSRSEMNVSTLELGDSALYLCASSSGFRDETQYFGPGTRLLVL.

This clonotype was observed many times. The chain's CDR3 is CASTRGGQETQYF. The CDR3 DNA reads TGTGCCAGCACCCGGGGAGGGCAAGAGACCCAGTACTTC. The chain is built from TRBV12-3 or TRBV12-4 and TRBJ2-5, with 7 bases fitting TRBD2. The CDR3 has 13 residues. The J segment lost 2 bases and the V segment lost 7 bases, leaving 4 bases of the junction unmatched.

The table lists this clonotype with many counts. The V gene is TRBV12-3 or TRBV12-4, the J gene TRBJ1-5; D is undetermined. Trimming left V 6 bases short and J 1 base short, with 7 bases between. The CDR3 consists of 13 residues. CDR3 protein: CASSFLSNQPQHF. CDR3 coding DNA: TGTGCCAGCAGCTTCCTAAGCAATCAGCCCCAGCATTTT.

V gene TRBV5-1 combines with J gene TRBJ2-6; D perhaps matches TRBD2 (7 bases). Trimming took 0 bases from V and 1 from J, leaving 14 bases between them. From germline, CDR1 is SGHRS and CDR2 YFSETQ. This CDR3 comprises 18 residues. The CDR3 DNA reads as TGCGCCAGCAGCTTGGCCGGGGGGCTGGTGTCTGGGGCCAACGTCCTGACTTTC. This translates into CASSLAGGLVSGANVLTF.

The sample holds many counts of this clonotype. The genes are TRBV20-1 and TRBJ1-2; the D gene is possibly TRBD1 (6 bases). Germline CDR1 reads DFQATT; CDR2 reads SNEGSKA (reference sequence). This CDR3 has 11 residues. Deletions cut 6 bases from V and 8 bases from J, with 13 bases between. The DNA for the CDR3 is TGCAGTGCCGAAATGGACAGCGGCTACACCTTC. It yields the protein CSAEMDSGYTF.

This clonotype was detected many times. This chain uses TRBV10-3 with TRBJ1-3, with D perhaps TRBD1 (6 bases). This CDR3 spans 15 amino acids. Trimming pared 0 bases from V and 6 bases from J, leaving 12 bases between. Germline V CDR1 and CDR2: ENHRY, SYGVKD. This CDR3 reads CAISESGARENTIYF. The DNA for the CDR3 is TGTGCCATCAGTGAGTCGGGGGCGCGTGAAAACACCATATATTTT.

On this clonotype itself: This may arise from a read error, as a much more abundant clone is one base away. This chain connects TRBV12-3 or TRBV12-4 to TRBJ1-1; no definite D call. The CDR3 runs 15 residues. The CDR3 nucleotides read TGTGCCAGCAGTTTACGAGGAGGGAGGAACACTGGAGCTTTCTTT. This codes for CASSLRGGRNTGAFF.

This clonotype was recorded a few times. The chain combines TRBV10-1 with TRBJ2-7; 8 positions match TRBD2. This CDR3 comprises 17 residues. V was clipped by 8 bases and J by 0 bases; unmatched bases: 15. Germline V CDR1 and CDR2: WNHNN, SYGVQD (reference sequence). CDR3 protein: CASGWRGDVISSYEQYF. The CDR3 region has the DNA TGCGCCAGCGGCTGGCGGGGGGACGTGATAAGCTCCTACGAGCAGTACTTC.

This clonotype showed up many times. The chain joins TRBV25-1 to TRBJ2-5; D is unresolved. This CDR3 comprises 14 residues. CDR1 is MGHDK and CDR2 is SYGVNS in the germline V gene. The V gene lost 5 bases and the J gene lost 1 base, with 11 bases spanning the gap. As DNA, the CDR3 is TGTGCCAGCAGTAAAAAGTCGTCCCAAGAGACCCAGTACTTC. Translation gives CASSKKSSQETQYF.

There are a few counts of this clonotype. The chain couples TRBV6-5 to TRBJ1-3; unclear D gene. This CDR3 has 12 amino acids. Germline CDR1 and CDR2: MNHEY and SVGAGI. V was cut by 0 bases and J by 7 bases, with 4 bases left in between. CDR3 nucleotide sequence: TGTGCCAGCAGTTACTCGGTTAACACCATATATTTT. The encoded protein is CASSYSVNTIYF.

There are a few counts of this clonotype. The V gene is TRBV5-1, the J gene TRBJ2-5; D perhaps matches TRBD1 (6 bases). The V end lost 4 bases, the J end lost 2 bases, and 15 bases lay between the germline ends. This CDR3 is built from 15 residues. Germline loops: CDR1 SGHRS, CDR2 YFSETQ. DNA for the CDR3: TGCGCCAGCAGCAACAAGGGGACAAGACAAGAGACCCAGTACTTC. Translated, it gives CASSNKGTRQETQYF.

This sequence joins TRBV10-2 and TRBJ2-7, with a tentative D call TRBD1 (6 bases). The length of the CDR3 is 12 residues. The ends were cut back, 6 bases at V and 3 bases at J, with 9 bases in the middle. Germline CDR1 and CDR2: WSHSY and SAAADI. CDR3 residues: CASRDSYYEQYF. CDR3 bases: TGCGCCAGCAGGGACAGTTACTACGAGCAGTACTTC.

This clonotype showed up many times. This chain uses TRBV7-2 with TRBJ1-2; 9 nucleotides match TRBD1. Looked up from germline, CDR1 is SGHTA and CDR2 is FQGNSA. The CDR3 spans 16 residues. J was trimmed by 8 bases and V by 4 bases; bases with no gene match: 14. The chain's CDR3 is CASSYLATGGVQGYTF. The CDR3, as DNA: TGTGCCAGCAGCTACCTCGCCACAGGGGGCGTGCAGGGCTACACCTTC.

The CDR3 reads CASSYGGTGWEKLFF. The CDR3 DNA reads as TGTGCCAGCAGTTACGGGGGGACAGGGTGGGAAAAACTGTTTTTT. This rearrangement joins TRBV6-5 to TRBJ1-4; 9 positions match TRBD1. Germline loops: CDR1 MNHEY, CDR2 SVGAGI. CDR3 size: 15 residues. The V and J ends lost 2 bases and 8 bases, in that order; junction bases with no gene match: 6.

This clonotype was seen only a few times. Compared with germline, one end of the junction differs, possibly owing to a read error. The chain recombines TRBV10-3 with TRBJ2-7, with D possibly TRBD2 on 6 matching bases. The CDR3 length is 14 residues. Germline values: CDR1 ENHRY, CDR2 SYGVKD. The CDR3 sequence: CASSEPGLMGKQYF. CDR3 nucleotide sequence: TGTGCCAGCAGTGAGCCGGGACTGATGGGGAAGCAGTACTTC.

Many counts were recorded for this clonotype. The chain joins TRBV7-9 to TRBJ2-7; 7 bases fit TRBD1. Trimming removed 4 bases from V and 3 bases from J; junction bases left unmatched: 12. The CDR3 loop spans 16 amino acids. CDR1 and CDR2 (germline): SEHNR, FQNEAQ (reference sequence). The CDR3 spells CASSSGPPAGGYEQYF. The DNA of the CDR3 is TGTGCCAGCAGCTCGGGACCCCCAGCAGGGGGCTACGAGCAGTACTTC.